The TCR beta chain under discussion was sequenced for a study of beta chain features in type 1 diabetes. The wider study: Healthy donors and patients had similar age, gender and cell yields. Study-wide points: A moderate, significant TCRB CDR3 shortening appeared in type 1 diabetes across four CD4+ subsets.

cDNA synthesis used the whole RNA isolate, giving expressed TCRB sequences. The protocol was immunoSEQ multiplex PCR, while the TCRdb copy is restricted to in-frame clones and leaves out a portion. The top ten clones hold 0.015% to 0.02% of a sample with 250,000 to 300,000 clones, over 11% of them seen once. This clone was seen repeatedly, ten times or more. Its antigen is unidentified. The germline V and J ends were trimmed by 3 bases and 4 bases, with 12 bases remaining between them. Germline CDR1 reads SQVTM; CDR2 reads ANQGSEA. This CDR3 has 13 residues. CD45RO/CCR7/CD25/CD127/CD95/CD27 staining was used to isolate CD4+ naive, central memory, regulatory and stem cell-like memory cells by sorting.

J is TRBJ2-5 and V is TRBV29-1; perhaps TRBD2 as D (5 bases). This sequence originates from a man aged 30 to 39 with type 1 diabetes. The sample comprised naive CD4+ T cells from blood. The CDR3 bases are TGCAGCGTTGACCGCGGACTGCCAGAGACCCAGTACTTC. It yields the protein CSVDRGLPETQYF.